This record looks at one T cell receptor beta chain sequence and its context. It has no known antigen specificity. One base away there is no much larger clone; base qualities are not given. CDR1 and CDR2, per the germline V gene, are SGHAT and FQNNGV. V loses 5 bases at its end and J loses 4 bases; junction bases beyond the gene matches: 6. The CDR3 numbers 14 residues from cysteine through phenylalanine. The only DNA kept is the CDR3, 42 bases in frame from the first base. These data are taken from a study of cytomegalovirus exposure and HLA in healthy donors (dated by TCRdb to the late 2010s). A note on the overall study: A later analysis indicated that the 95 to 150 validation repertoires were generated on the platform also employed for the approximately 700 repertoires of the first cohort. In addition to the first cohort of about 650 subjects, a separate validation cohort of about 120 different subjects was used. The study aimed to test whether signatures of past pathogen exposure could be identified by cataloging public T cell receptors. To predict cytomegalovirus infection status, the study combined high-throughput TCR immunosequencing, statistical association of individual TCRs with disease status, and machine learning. General conclusions and limits of the study: A few of the identified cytomegalovirus-associated TCR beta chains were confirmed in vitro to be specific for cytomegalovirus antigens. All 130 or so repertoires were used to score co-occurrence in the validation cohort in a later analysis, because that analysis had no HLA typing for the cohort. The authors suggested that the approach could potentially be extended to other disease states and immunological phenotypes. The study gave a list of some 150 TCR beta chains associated with cytomegalovirus. In both the original and validation cohorts, the classifier was reported to diagnose cytomegalovirus status with high specificity and sensitivity. Most TCR sequences were observed very rarely across donors, whereas some public TCRs were present in many individuals. Subsequent analysis determined that TCRs grouped into clusters in the first cohort also showed a tendency toward co-occurrence across the roughly 130 validation repertoires, and approximately 94% of cluster scores exceeded 0.

The donors were included in the validation cohort of some 120 subjects, a group kept apart from the approximately 650-subject first cohort. To prepare the library, the immunoSEQ multiplex PCR assay was applied. For the original study's pipeline: A statistical classification framework was developed to diagnose cytomegalovirus status using the catalog of TCR beta chain sequences. In TCRdb, the immuneACCESS table is reduced to in-frame sequences with V and J assigned. These tables do not hold every clone; where another copy was compared, an unresolved V gene accounts for under half, and the others remain unexplained. The DNA gave D and trimming, while V, J and clone size come from that table. The sample table records about 250,000 clones; roughly 87% of these occur just once. The ten largest make up approximately 12% of the sample.

Here the chain combines TRBV11-2 and TRBJ2-7, with TRBD1 matching 9 junction bases. This clonotype was obtained from a man between 18 and 29 years old in good health and CMV-seropositive. The sequencing input was PBMCs. The nucleotide sequence reads TGTGCCAGCAGCCCCTTGGGACAGGGATACGAGCAGTACTTC. This is translated as CASSPLGQGYEQYF.